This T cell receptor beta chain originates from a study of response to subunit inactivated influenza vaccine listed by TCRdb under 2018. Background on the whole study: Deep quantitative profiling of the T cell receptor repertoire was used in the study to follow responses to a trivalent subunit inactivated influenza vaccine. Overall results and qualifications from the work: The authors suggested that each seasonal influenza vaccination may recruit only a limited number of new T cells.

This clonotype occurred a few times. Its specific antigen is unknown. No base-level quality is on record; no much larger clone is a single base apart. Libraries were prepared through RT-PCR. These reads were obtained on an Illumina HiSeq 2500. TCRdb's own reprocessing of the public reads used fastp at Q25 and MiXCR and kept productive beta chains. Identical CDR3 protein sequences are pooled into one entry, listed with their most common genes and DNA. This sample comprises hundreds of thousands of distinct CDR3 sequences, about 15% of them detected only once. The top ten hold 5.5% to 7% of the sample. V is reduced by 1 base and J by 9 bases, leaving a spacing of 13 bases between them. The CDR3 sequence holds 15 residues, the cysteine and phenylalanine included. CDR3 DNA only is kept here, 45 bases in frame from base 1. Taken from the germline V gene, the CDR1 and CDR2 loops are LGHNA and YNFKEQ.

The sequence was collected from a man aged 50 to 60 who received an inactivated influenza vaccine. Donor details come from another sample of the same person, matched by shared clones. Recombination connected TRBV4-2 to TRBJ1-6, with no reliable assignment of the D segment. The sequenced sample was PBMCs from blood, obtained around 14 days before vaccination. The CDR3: CASSQGRGSGSPLHF. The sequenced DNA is TGTGCCAGCAGCCAAGGCCGGGGTTCTGGTTCACCCCTCCACTTT.